This TCR beta chain was documented in a study of T-cell reconstitution after alpha-beta-depleted transplantation in children (dated by TCRdb to 2016 to 2017). With regard to the full study: The study quantitatively tracked T-cell immune reconstitution after TCRalphabeta/CD19-depleted allogeneic hematopoietic cell transplantation in children using TCR repertoire profiling.

The study at large found these results: Over subsequent months, a decline in hyperexpanded clone frequencies was noted, and after one year, T-cell counts and TCRbeta diversity were mostly ascribed to newly produced T cells. The apparently early recovery of alphabetaT-cell counts about two months after transplant reportedly depended on only several hundred rapidly expanded clones that came from non-depleted graft cells. In some patients, high TCRbeta diversity at day 60 was attributed to recipient T cells and intrathymic progenitors that had survived conditioning.

CDR1 and CDR2 (LNHDA, SQIVND) derive from the germline V gene (reference sequence). V loses 1 base of germline sequence and J loses 1 base, and the interval between the two ends is 12 bases. The CDR3 goes from the cysteine to the phenylalanine over 16 residues. Just CDR3 DNA is preserved here, 48 bases in frame from base 1. The library was made by PCR. The sample was run on an Illumina HiSeq 2500. To normalize quantification of the TCRbeta repertoire, the TCR libraries were built with molecular barcoding that relied on unique molecular identifiers. TCRdb trimmed the raw reads at Q25, called clones with MiXCR and kept productive beta chains. Records with the same CDR3 protein are collapsed into one entry carrying the most frequent genes and DNA. The sample table holds hundreds of thousands of distinct CDR3 sequences, of which 15% to 20% were seen once. Jointly, the top ten make up approximately 4.5% of the sample.

This clonotype was found a few times. The antigen it binds to is not known. One base away there is no much larger clone; base qualities are not given. What this sample's treatment or condition label stands for: allogeneic hematopoietic cell transplantation with graft depleted of TCRalphabeta T cells and CD19 B cells. Transplant recipients were children who received TCRalphabeta/CD19-depleted allogeneic hematopoietic cell grafts. The sequenced sample was PBMCs, mostly from graft donor cells, obtained 360 days after TCRalphabeta/CD19-depleted stem cell transplant. The TCR was taken from a male patient aged 10 to 17 who had a stem cell transplant for acute lymphoblastic leukemia, so the T cells may come from the graft donor. The rearrangement combines TRBV19 with TRBJ2-3; the D segment could be TRBD2, given 5 matching bases. The nucleotides are TGTGCCAGTAGTATAGTGGCCCCCGGGGGCACAGATACGCAGTATTTT. Its protein reads: CASSIVAPGGTDTQYF.